The 3 T cell receptor beta chains below come from one sample, sequenced in a study of PD-L1 blockade in urothelial cancer. Time point here: pretreatment peripheral blood. This table comes from immunoSEQ multiplex PCR, and its TCRdb copy is limited to in-frame clones, with some not included. The sample has roughly 63,000 clones, around 81% seen once; the top ten hold 3.2%. This specimen was PBMCs, taken around atezolizumab (anti-PD-L1) treatment. These receptors originate from a man between 70 and 80 years old with urothelial cancer.

The V gene is TRBV10-2, the J gene TRBJ2-7, with 9 bases fitting TRBD2. The germline V gene encodes CDR1 WSHSY and CDR2 SAAADI. The V and J ends lost 5 bases and 7 bases, in that order; junction bases with no gene match: 3. This CDR3 has 12 residues. The CDR3 region has the DNA TGCGCCAGCAGTCGGCTAGCGGGAGAGCAGTACTTC. Its translation: CASSRLAGEQYF.

The V call is TRBV27, the J call TRBJ2-1; 7 nucleotides match TRBD1. V was clipped by 5 bases and J by 5 bases; unmatched bases: 9. The CDR3 extends over 15 amino acids. Germline CDR1 MNHEY, CDR2 SMNVEV (reference sequence). In nucleotides, the CDR3 is TGTGCCAGCAGTGGATCGGGACAGATAAACAATGAGCAGTTCTTC. Translating it yields CASSGSGQINNEQFF.

V usage is TRBV6-1 and J usage is TRBJ2-7; D perhaps matches TRBD2 (5 bases). V shed 7 bases and J shed 3 bases, with 13 bases lying between them. The CDR3 covers 13 residues. Germline lookup yields CDR1 MNHNS and CDR2 SASEGT. CDR3 in amino acids: CASTLEWDYEQYF. The CDR3 DNA sequence: TGTGCCAGCACACTAGAATGGGACTACGAGCAGTACTTC.